Listed here are 28 T cell receptor beta chains from one sample, sequenced in a study of blood T cell repertoires in COVID-19. The table came from immunoSEQ multiplex PCR; TCRdb's copy has only in-frame clones and leaves some out. The sample lists 240,000 or so clones; 86% were seen once. The sequenced material came from PBMCs or T cells enriched from blood (not recorded which). These receptors were collected from a woman in her 50s who had recovered from COVID-19.

The J gene is TRBJ1-6, the V gene TRBV6-1; D unresolved. Germline V gene sequence: CDR1 MNHNS, CDR2 SASEGT. The V gene lost 0 bases and the J gene lost 6 bases, with 9 bases spanning the gap. The CDR3 covers 15 residues. CDR3 sequence: CASSEALPGNSPLHF. In nucleotides, the CDR3 is TGTGCCAGCAGTGAAGCGCTTCCAGGTAATTCACCCCTCCACTTT.

This sequence joins TRBV7-2 and TRBJ2-2; TRBD2 might be the D (5 bases). V was trimmed by 2 bases and J by 1 base, leaving 5 bases between them. The CDR3 has 14 amino acids. Per germline, CDR1 SGHTA and CDR2 FQGNSA. The CDR3 DNA reads as TGTGCCAGCAGCTTAAGCGGGAACACCGGGGAGCTGTTTTTT. Residues: CASSLSGNTGELFF.

The chain recombines TRBV19 with TRBJ1-2; D is undetermined. This CDR3 contains 13 residues. CDR1 and CDR2 (germline): LNHDA, SQIVND (reference sequence). V was trimmed by 6 bases and J by 5 bases, leaving 13 bases between them. This chain's CDR3 is CASRPGSGYGYTF. In nucleotides, the CDR3 is TGTGCCAGTAGACCGGGATCAGGTTATGGCTACACCTTC.

The rearrangement uses TRBV9 and TRBJ2-3; TRBD2 agrees at 10 bases. This CDR3 has 15 amino acids. Per the germline V gene, CDR1 is SGDLS and CDR2 is YYNGEE. V lost 0 bases to trimming and J lost 12 bases; unmatched junction nucleotides: 10. CDR3 loop: CASSVGRLAGADQYF. The DNA of the CDR3 is TGTGCCAGCAGCGTAGGTAGGCTAGCGGGAGCTGATCAGTATTTT.

The chain carries TRBV15 and TRBJ2-7; maybe TRBD1 (5 bases). Trimming left V 4 bases short and J 3 bases short, with 13 bases between. This CDR3 has 14 residues. Germline assignment: CDR1 LNHNV and CDR2 YYDKDF (reference sequence). CDR3 sequence (DNA): TGTGCCACCAGCACCAGGGTCCCCAGCTACGAGCAGTACTTC. As protein: CATSTRVPSYEQYF. The full variable domain, in which reference TRBV15 and TRBJ2-7 provide the parts outside the CDR3, is DAMVIQNPRYQVTQFGKPVTLSCSQTLNHNVMYWYQQKSSQAPKLLFHYYDKDFNNEADTPDNFQSRRPNTSFCFLDIRSPGLGDTAMYLCATSTRVPSYEQYFGPGTRLTVT.

This clone was seen once. The chain has TRBV3-1 (or the pseudogene TRBV3-2) and TRBJ1-6; D may be TRBD1 (6 bases). V was cut by 2 bases and J by 8 bases, with 19 bases left in between. Germline assignment: CDR1 LGHDT and CDR2 YNNKEL (reference sequence). This CDR3 has 17 amino acids. The CDR3 DNA reads TGTGCCAGCAGCCAATCCAACGCCGGGACATGCTATTCACCCCTCCACTTT. As protein: CASSQSNAGTCYSPLHF.

The CDR3 coding sequence is TGCGCCAGCAGCCAGTTTACCGGGGTGAACACTGAAGCTTTCTTT. Its protein product is CASSQFTGVNTEAFF. V gene TRBV4-1 combines with J gene TRBJ1-1; D remains ambiguous. CDR1 and CDR2 (germline): MGHRA, YSYEKL. This CDR3 has 15 residues. Trimming took 3 bases from V and 0 from J, leaving 11 bases between them.

This clone was counted only a few times. This chain links TRBV7-2 with TRBJ2-7, with 9 bases that match TRBD2. From germline, CDR1 is SGHTA and CDR2 FQGNSA. V was pared by 1 base and J by 7 bases, with 14 bases of the junction left unmatched. This CDR3 is built from 17 residues. The CDR3 coding sequence is TGTGCCAGCAGCTTAGAATATGGCGGGAGGGCCGTGGGGGAGCAGTACTTC. Translating it yields CASSLEYGGRAVGEQYF. Variable domain in full (rest from reference TRBV7-2 and TRBJ2-7): GAGVSQSPSNKVTEKGKDVELRCDPISGHTALYWYRQSLGQGLEFLIYFQGNSAPDKSGLPSDRFSAERTGGSVSTLTIQRTQQEDSAVYLCASSLEYGGRAVGEQYFGPGTRLTVT.

CDR3 amino acids: CASGAGGMETQYF. In DNA form, the CDR3 reads TGTGCCAGCGGAGCAGGGGGCATGGAGACCCAGTACTTC. This chain uses TRBV19 with TRBJ2-5, with TRBD1 identical over 8 bases. This CDR3 comprises 13 residues. V was pared by 9 bases and J by 5 bases, with 8 bases of the junction left unmatched. Germline V gene data show CDR1 as LNHDA and CDR2 as SQIVND (reference sequence).

V gene TRBV6-5 combines with J gene TRBJ1-2, with unresolved D. CDR1 is MNHEY and CDR2 is SVGAGI in the germline V gene. Trimming took 5 bases from V and 6 from J, leaving 19 bases between them. The CDR3 is 15 amino acids. The CDR3 DNA reads TGTGCCAGCAGTACCCAAGTCCCAGGCTGGGATGGCTACACCTTC. Translation: CASSTQVPGWDGYTF.

The chain is built from TRBV18 and TRBJ1-2, with D possibly being TRBD1 (6 bases). The V gene lost 0 bases and the J gene lost 4 bases, with 15 bases spanning the gap. This CDR3 has 16 residues. Germline V gene lookup returns CDR1 KGHSH and CDR2 LQKENI. The CDR3 here is CASSPPIQGRFYGYTF. The CDR3 DNA follows: TGTGCCAGCTCACCACCGATCCAGGGGCGTTTCTATGGCTACACCTTC. The full variable domain, in which reference TRBV18 and TRBJ1-2 provide the parts outside the CDR3, is NAGVMQNPRHLVRRRGQEARLRCSPMKGHSHVYWYRQLPEEGLKFMVYLQKENIIDESGMPKERFSAEFPKEGPSILRIQQVVRGDSAAYFCASSPPIQGRFYGYTFGSGTRLTVV.

This chain connects TRBV5-6 to TRBJ1-2; D uncertain. The CDR3 has 14 amino acids. V dropped 0 bases and J dropped 0 bases, with 6 bases sitting between them. Germline CDR1 SGHDT, CDR2 YYEEEE. Here the CDR3 reads CASSLVSSNYGYTF. The CDR3 nucleotides are TGTGCCAGCAGCTTGGTCAGTTCTAACTATGGCTACACCTTC.

This chain links TRBV2 with TRBJ1-2, with a possible D match to TRBD1 (5 bases). V shed 3 bases and J shed 3 bases, with 11 bases lying between them. Germline V gene data show CDR1 as SNHLY and CDR2 as FYNNEI. CDR3 length equals 14 residues. CDR3 in DNA: TGTGCCAGCAGTGAGAGCGGGGGGTACTATGGCTACACCTTC. Translation gives CASSESGGYYGYTF.

In its sample, this clone was seen a few times. The chain has TRBV4-1 and TRBJ1-5; D is uncertain. Trimming removed 0 bases at V and 6 bases at J, with 6 bases between. The germline V gene has CDR1 MGHRA and CDR2 YSYEKL. CDR3 length: 13 amino acids. The CDR3 region has the DNA TGCGCCAGCAGCCAAGATTCTCGTCAGCCCCAGCATTTT. Translation: CASSQDSRQPQHF.

V is TRBV2 and J is TRBJ1-5; unclear D gene. The length of the CDR3 is 15 residues. Germline assignment: CDR1 SNHLY and CDR2 FYNNEI. Trimming left V 6 bases short and J 0 bases short, with 12 bases between. CDR3 sequence (DNA): TGTGCCAGCAGGGCCGGAGTTGATAGCAATCAGCCCCAGCATTTT. This gives the protein CASRAGVDSNQPQHF. Full variable domain (missing parts from reference TRBV2 and TRBJ1-5): EPEVTQTPSHQVTQMGQEVILRCVPISNHLYFYWYRQILGQKVEFLVSFYNNEISEKSEIFDDQFSVERPDGSNFTLKIRSTKLEDSAMYFCASRAGVDSNQPQHFGDGTRLSIL.

The gene calls are TRBV7-2 and TRBJ1-1; 8 bases match TRBD1. The germline V gene encodes CDR1 SGHTA and CDR2 FQGNSA. This CDR3 contains 16 residues. The ends lost 2 bases at V and 1 base at J; junction bases unmatched: 6. CDR3 amino acids: CASSLRAGGWNTEAFF. The CDR3 nucleotides are TGTGCCAGCAGCTTAAGGGCAGGGGGCTGGAACACTGAAGCTTTCTTT.

This chain uses TRBV28 with TRBJ1-5; 7 bases match TRBD1. Germline lookup yields CDR1 MDHEN and CDR2 SYDVKM. This CDR3 spans 17 amino acids. V gave up 2 bases and J gave up 1 base; unmatched junction bases: 8. This chain's CDR3 is CASSLVGGRRSNQPQHF. In DNA form, the CDR3 reads TGTGCCAGCAGTTTAGTAGGGGGCCGGAGGAGCAATCAGCCCCAGCATTTT. The full variable domain, in which reference TRBV28 and TRBJ1-5 provide the parts outside the CDR3, is DVKVTQSSRYLVKRTGEKVFLECVQDMDHENMFWYRQDPGLGLRLIYFSYDVKMKEKGDIPEGYSVSREKKERFSLILESASTNQTSMYLCASSLVGGRRSNQPQHFGDGTRLSIL.

V is TRBV4-1 and J is TRBJ1-1; D uncertain. The CDR3 runs to 14 residues. Per the germline V gene, CDR1 is MGHRA and CDR2 is YSYEKL. V was pared by 4 bases and J by 1 base, with 10 bases between. The CDR3 bases are TGCGCCAGCAGCCTGGCCCAATGGAACACTGAAGCTTTCTTT. It is translated as CASSLAQWNTEAFF.

The chain recombines TRBV14 with TRBJ2-1; no definite D call. Germline-derived CDR1 and CDR2 are SGHDN and FVKESK. The CDR3 has 21 residues. V was shortened by 1 base and J by 0 bases, with 25 bases between the two germline ends. The CDR3: CASSQASGFAEARASYNEQFF. Here the CDR3 DNA reads TGTGCCAGCAGCCAAGCATCCGGATTTGCGGAAGCGCGAGCCTCCTACAATGAGCAGTTCTTC.

The chain recombines TRBV6-4 with TRBJ2-7; D may be TRBD2 (6 bases). The germline V and J ends were trimmed by 0 bases and 2 bases, with 20 bases remaining between them. The CDR3 extends over 18 amino acids. Germline V gene data show CDR1 as MRHNA and CDR2 as SNTAGT. The CDR3 nucleotides are TGTGCCAGCAGTGACTCCCTTCCGGGTGCTAGCGAGCCCTACGAGCAGTACTTC. Its protein is CASSDSLPGASEPYEQYF.

The chain is built from TRBV4-3 and TRBJ1-2; D unclear. V lost 0 bases and J 1 base, leaving 6 bases between the germline ends. This CDR3 region has 14 residues. The germline V gene encodes CDR1 LGHNA and CDR2 YSLEER. CDR3 DNA: TGCGCCAGCAGCCAAGATCCACTTAACTATGGCTACACCTTC. Translation gives CASSQDPLNYGYTF.

In regard to this clone: Other DNA sequences from this sample encode an identical CDR3 as well. The J gene is TRBJ1-1, the V gene TRBV18; D gene ambiguous. Per germline, CDR1 KGHSH and CDR2 LQKENI. The CDR3 runs to 17 residues. V lost 1 base, J lost 1 base, and 16 bases lay in between. The CDR3 loop reads CASSPRQIRDRNTEAFF. The CDR3 nucleotides read TGTGCCAGCTCACCACGTCAGATACGGGATAGGAACACTGAAGCTTTCTTT.

The rearrangement joins TRBV28 to TRBJ2-3; 8 bases align to TRBD1. This CDR3 has 15 residues. Trimming took 6 bases from V and 4 from J; bases not matched to a gene: 9. CDR1 and CDR2 (germline): MDHEN, SYDVKM. The CDR3 DNA sequence: TGTGCCAGCAGCCCCGGACAGGGAGGATCAGATACGCAGTATTTT. Protein: CASSPGQGGSDTQYF.

Worth noting for this clone: One junction end disagrees with the germline gene, perhaps due to a read error. The chain combines TRBV5-1 with TRBJ1-1, with 8 bases identical to TRBD1. Germline V gene lookup returns CDR1 SGHRS and CDR2 YFSETQ. There are 13 residues in the CDR3. CDR3 in DNA: TGCGCCAGCAGCCTGGGACAGGACACCGAAGCTTTCTTT. This codes for CASSLGQDTEAFF.

About this clone itself: A clone one base away is much larger, so this may be a read error. The V call is TRBV4-3, the J call TRBJ1-1, with D uncertain. The germline CDR1 and CDR2 sequences are LGHNA and YSLEER. With 2 bases removed from V and 1 base from J, the gap between germline ends came to 5 bases. This CDR3 has 13 residues. This CDR3 reads CASSQHRNTEAFF. Here the CDR3 DNA reads TGCGCCAGCAGCCAACACAGGAACACTGAAGCTTTCTTT.

The chain joins TRBV10-2 to TRBJ1-5; 9 positions match TRBD1. V was pared by 6 bases and J by 6 bases, with 6 bases of the junction left unmatched. Germline V CDR1 and CDR2: WSHSY, SAAADI. The CDR3 totals 14 residues. This chain's CDR3 is CASSMDRGFQPQHF. Here the CDR3 DNA reads TGCGCCAGCAGCATGGACAGGGGATTTCAGCCCCAGCATTTT.

The V gene is TRBV11-2, the J gene TRBJ2-1; TRBD2 matches 11 bases. The germline V gene encodes CDR1 SGHAT and CDR2 FQNNGV. There are 15 residues in the CDR3. The V and J ends lost 5 bases and 6 bases, in that order; junction bases with no gene match: 6. The CDR3 loop reads CASSPTSGGLNEQFF. The CDR3 nucleotides are TGTGCCAGCAGCCCAACTAGCGGGGGCCTCAATGAGCAGTTCTTC. Full variable domain (remainder filled in from reference TRBV11-2 and TRBJ2-1): EAGVAQSPRYKIIEKRQSVAFWCNPISGHATLYWYQQILGQGPKLLIQFQNNGVVDDSQLPKDRFSAERLKGVDSTLKIQPAKLEDSAVYLCASSPTSGGLNEQFFGPGTRLTVL.

The CDR3 region is CASSLRGPYGYTF. CDR3 sequence (DNA): TGTGCCAGCAGCTTAAGGGGGCCCTATGGCTACACCTTC. The chain recombines TRBV5-4 with TRBJ1-2; TRBD1 aligns across 7 bases. V shed 2 bases and J 4 bases; nucleotides not matched to a gene: 2. The CDR3 covers 13 residues. Germline V CDR1 and CDR2: SGHNT, YYREEE (reference sequence).